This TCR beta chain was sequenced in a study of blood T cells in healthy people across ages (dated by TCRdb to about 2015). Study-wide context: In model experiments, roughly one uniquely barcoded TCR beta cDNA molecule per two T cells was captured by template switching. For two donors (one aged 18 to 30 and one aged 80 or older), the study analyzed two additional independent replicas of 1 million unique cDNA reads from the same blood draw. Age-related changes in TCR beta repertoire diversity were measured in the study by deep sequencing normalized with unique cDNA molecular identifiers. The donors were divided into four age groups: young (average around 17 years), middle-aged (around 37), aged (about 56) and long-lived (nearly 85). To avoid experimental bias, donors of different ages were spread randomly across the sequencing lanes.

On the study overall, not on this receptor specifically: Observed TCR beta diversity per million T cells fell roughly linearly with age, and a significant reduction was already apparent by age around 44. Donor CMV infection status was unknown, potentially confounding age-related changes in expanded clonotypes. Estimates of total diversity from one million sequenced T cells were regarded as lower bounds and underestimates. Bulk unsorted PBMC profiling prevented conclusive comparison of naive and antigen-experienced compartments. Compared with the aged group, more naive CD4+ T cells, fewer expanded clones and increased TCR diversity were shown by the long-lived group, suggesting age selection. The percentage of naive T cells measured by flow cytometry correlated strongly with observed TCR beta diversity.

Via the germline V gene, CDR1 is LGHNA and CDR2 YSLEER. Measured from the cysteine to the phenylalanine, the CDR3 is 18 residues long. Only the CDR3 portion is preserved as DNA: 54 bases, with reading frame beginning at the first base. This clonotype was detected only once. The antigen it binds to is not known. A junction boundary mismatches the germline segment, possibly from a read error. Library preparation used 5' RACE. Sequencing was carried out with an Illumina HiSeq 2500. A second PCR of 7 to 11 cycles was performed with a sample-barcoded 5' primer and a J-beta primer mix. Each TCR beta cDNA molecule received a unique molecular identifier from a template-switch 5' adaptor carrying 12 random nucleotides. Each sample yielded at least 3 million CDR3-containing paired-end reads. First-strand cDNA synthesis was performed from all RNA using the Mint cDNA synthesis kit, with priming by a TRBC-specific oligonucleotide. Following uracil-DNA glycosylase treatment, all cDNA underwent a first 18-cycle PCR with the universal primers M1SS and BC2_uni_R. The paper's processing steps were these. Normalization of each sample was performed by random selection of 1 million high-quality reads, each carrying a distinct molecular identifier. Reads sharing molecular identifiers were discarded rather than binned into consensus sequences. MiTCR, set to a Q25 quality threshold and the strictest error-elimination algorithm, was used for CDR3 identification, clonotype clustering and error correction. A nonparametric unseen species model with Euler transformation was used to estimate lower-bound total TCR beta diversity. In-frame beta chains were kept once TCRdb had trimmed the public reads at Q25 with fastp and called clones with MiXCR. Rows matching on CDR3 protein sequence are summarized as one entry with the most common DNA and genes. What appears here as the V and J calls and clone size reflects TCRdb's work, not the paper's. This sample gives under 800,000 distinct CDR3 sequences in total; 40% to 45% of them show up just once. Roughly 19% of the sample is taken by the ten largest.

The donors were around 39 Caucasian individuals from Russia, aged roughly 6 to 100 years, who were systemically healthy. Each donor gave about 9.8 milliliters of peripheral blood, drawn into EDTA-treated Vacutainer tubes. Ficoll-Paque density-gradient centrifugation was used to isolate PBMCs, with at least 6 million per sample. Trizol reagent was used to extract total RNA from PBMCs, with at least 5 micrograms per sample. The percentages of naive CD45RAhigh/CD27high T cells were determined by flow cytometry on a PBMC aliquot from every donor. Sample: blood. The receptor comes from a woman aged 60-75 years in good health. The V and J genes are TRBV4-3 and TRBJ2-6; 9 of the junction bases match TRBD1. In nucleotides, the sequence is TGCGCCAGCAGTCAACAGGGGGCCGTAGGCTCTGGGGCCAACGCCCTGACTTTC. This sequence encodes CASSQQGAVGSGANALTF.